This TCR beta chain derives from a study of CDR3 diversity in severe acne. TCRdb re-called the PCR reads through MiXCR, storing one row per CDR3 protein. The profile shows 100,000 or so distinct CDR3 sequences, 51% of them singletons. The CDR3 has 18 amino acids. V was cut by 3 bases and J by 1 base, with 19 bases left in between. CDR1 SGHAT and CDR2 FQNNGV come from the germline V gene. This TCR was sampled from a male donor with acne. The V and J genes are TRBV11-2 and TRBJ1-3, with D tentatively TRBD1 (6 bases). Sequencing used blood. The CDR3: CASSFGGGGPRSGNTIYF. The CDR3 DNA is TGTGCCAGCAGCTTCGGTGGGGGCGGGCCACGATCTGGAAACACCATATATTTT.